This is a list of T cell receptor beta chains from one sample in a study of shared clonotypes between healthy human individuals. Using immunoSEQ multiplex PCR, the repertoire was profiled, and TCRdb retains in-frame clones only, with some absent. The data show approximately 1,500,000 clones, with approximately 97% seen just once and more than 0.9% held by the top ten. Material for sequencing was naive CD4+ T cells sorted from blood. The receptors derive from a man in his thirties or forties in good health. The CDR3 runs from the conserved cysteine through the conserved F or W. The D gene is left open where the match is weak. Size tells how often a clone was seen (once, few, many) or the class of an expanded clone, and some rows leave it out.

DNA	CDR3	V	J	size	D
TGCGCCAGCAGCGGGGGAGGCACCGGGGAGCTGTTTTTT	CASSGGGTGELFF	TRBV5-1	TRBJ2-2	NA	NA
TGTGCCAGCAGCGTAGGGGATGTGAACACTGAAGCTTTCTTT	CASSVGDVNTEAFF	TRBV9	TRBJ1-1	NA	NA
TGTGCCAGTAGTACCCCTGACAGGGGGCGTACGGGCTACACCTTC	CASSTPDRGRTGYTF	TRBV19	TRBJ1-2	NA	TRBD1
TGTGCCAGCAGTGATTCCCGCTTGGGGGTGTATGGCTACACCTTC	CASSDSRLGVYGYTF	TRBV25-1	TRBJ1-2	NA	NA
TGTGCCAGCAGCCCAGCGGGGCCAACTAATGAAAAACTGTTTTTT	CASSPAGPTNEKLFF	TRBV7-9	TRBJ1-4	NA	NA
TGCGCCAGCACCGTGTGGGGGCCGAACACCGGGGAGCTGTTTTTT	CASTVWGPNTGELFF	TRBV5-1	TRBJ2-2	NA	NA
TGTGCCAGCAGCTTGGGGCAGCCTAATGAAAAACTGTTTTTT	CASSLGQPNEKLFF	TRBV5-4	TRBJ1-4	NA	NA
TGTGCCAGCAGCTCGGGAGGGCCAAGGGAGCAGTACTTC	CASSSGGPREQYF	TRBV5-6	TRBJ2-7	NA	TRBD2
TGTGCCAGCAGCCCCCGACAGGGGGTGGGGGACGAGCAGTACTTC	CASSPRQGVGDEQYF	TRBV7-3	TRBJ2-7	NA	TRBD1
TGCGCCAGCAGCCAAAAAGGGCCAAACACAGATACGCAGTATTTT	CASSQKGPNTDTQYF	TRBV4-1	TRBJ2-3	NA	NA
TGTGCCACCGCTACTACGGAGGAGGGCAATCAGCCCCAGCATTTT	CATATTEEGNQPQHF	TRBV6-5	TRBJ1-5	NA	NA
TGTGCCAGCAGCCTTCTCGCGTCGCCTAGCGGGATAAAAGAGACCCAGTACTTC	CASSLLASPSGIKETQYF	TRBV5-5	TRBJ2-5	NA	TRBD2
TGTGCCAGTACTAACCGGCACAAGGGTTTCCAAGACGGTACGCAGTATTTT	CASTNRHKGFQDGTQYF	TRBV19	TRBJ2-3	NA	NA
TGCGCCAGCAGCCGGGGAGGCTACGAGCAGTACTTC	CASSRGGYEQYF	TRBV4-3	TRBJ2-7	NA	NA
TGTGCCAGCAGCGTAATAAGCGGCTCCTACGAGCAGTACTTC	CASSVISGSYEQYF	TRBV9	TRBJ2-7	NA	NA
TGTGCCAGCAGTTTATCCGATCGGGGTGAAGCTTTCTTT	CASSLSDRGEAFF	TRBV28	TRBJ1-1	NA	NA
TGTGCCAGCAGCCAAGGAAGTGGGGGGAAGGGTAGTTATGGCTACACCTTC	CASSQGSGGKGSYGYTF	TRBV4-2	TRBJ1-2	NA	NA
TGTGCCAGCAGTTACTCAGGGTTTGATGAAAAACTGTTTTTT	CASSYSGFDEKLFF	TRBV6-5	TRBJ1-4	NA	NA
TGTGCCAGCAGCCCGGGACTAGCGGGGTCCTACAATGAGCAGTTCTTC	CASSPGLAGSYNEQFF	TRBV11-2	TRBJ2-1	NA	TRBD2
TGTGCCAGCAGCTCCATCCGGGGGAGTCGGCTTCTAGATACGCAGTATTTT	CASSSIRGSRLLDTQYF	TRBV5-7	TRBJ2-3	NA	NA
TGTGCCAGCACCTTAGGAGGGTCGTCGGCCGAGCAGTACTTC	CASTLGGSSAEQYF	TRBV28	TRBJ2-7	NA	NA
TGCGCCAGCAGCTATGGGTCAGGGGAGGAGCAGTTCTTC	CASSYGSGEEQFF	TRBV5-1	TRBJ2-1	NA	NA
TGTGCCAGCAGCTTGTTGGCTGAAGCTTTCTTT	CASSLLAEAFF	TRBV5-6	TRBJ1-1	NA	NA
TGTGCCAGCAGCAGCATAGCGGGAGGGCCGGGGGAGCAGTACTTC	CASSSIAGGPGEQYF	TRBV7-8	TRBJ2-7	NA	TRBD2
TGTGCCTGGATGGGACAGGGTAACTATGGCTACACCTTC	CAWMGQGNYGYTF	TRBV30	TRBJ1-2	NA	TRBD1
TGTGCCTGGTCCAATGGGGATACGCAGTATTTT	CAWSNGDTQYF	TRBV30	TRBJ2-3	NA	NA
TGTGCCAGCAGGAGGGACGGGATGAACTACGAGCAGTACTTC	CASRRDGMNYEQYF	TRBV6-1	TRBJ2-7	NA	NA
TGCGCCAGCAGCTTCGGGCTAGCGGAGTTCTACGAGCAGTACTTC	CASSFGLAEFYEQYF	TRBV5-1	TRBJ2-7	NA	TRBD2
TGTGCCAGCCGGCGGCTCAATGAGCAGTTCTTC	CASRRLNEQFF	TRBV6-5	TRBJ2-1	NA	NA
TGTGCCAGTAGAGCAGGGCGAGGTGAAAAACTGTTTTTT	CASRAGRGEKLFF	TRBV19	TRBJ1-4	NA	NA
TGTGCCAGCAGCTTAGGGAATCAGGCCTATGGCTACACCTTC	CASSLGNQAYGYTF	TRBV7-9	TRBJ1-2	few	NA
TGTGCCATCAGTGAGACAGGGGGCGACTATGGCTACACCTTC	CAISETGGDYGYTF	TRBV10-3	TRBJ1-2	NA	TRBD1
TGTGCCAGCAGATCGACGGTCGGGGGACAAGAGACCCAGTACTTC	CASRSTVGGQETQYF	TRBV2	TRBJ2-5	NA	NA
TGTGCCAGCAGCTTATTTCCCGGGACAGGGGTCGCCGAGCAGTACTTC	CASSLFPGTGVAEQYF	TRBV7-2	TRBJ2-7	once	TRBD1
TGTGCCAGTAGATCACCCCCGGGGGGGTTTTATGGCTACACCTTC	CASRSPPGGFYGYTF	TRBV19	TRBJ1-2	NA	NA
TGTGCCAGCGCAGGAGAACCTAATCAGCCCCAGCATTTT	CASAGEPNQPQHF	TRBV7-9	TRBJ1-5	NA	NA
TGTGCCAGCAGCTTAGCGACCAGGTTGGGTGAGCAGTTCTTC	CASSLATRLGEQFF	TRBV7-9	TRBJ2-1	once	NA
TGTGCCAGCAGCTTAGAGGGACTAGCGGCTTACAATGAGCAGTTCTTC	CASSLEGLAAYNEQFF	TRBV7-6	TRBJ2-1	NA	TRBD2
TGTGCCAGCAGCCGACCAGGCGACAGGAATGAAAAACTGTTTTTT	CASSRPGDRNEKLFF	TRBV7-9	TRBJ1-4	NA	NA
TGCGCCAGCAGTGAGGACGTGGGTAGTTGGAATGAGCAGTTCTTC	CASSEDVGSWNEQFF	TRBV10-1	TRBJ2-1	NA	NA
TGTGCCAGCAGCGTAGTAAGCGGTGGTGGGGGAGGTATCACTGAAGCTTTCTTT	CASSVVSGGGGGITEAFF	TRBV9	TRBJ1-1	once	NA
TGTGCCAGTAGTATAGAACGGACTATCACCTACGAGCAGTACTTC	CASSIERTITYEQYF	TRBV19	TRBJ2-7	NA	NA
TGTGCCAGCAGCGTAGAACCCACAGGGGGCTACTACGAGCAGTACTTC	CASSVEPTGGYYEQYF	TRBV9	TRBJ2-7	once	TRBD1
TGTGCCAGCCGAACGCCGGGCAGGGGGATGGGCTACACCTTC	CASRTPGRGMGYTF	TRBV6-5	TRBJ1-2	once	TRBD1
TGTGCCAGCAGCCAGGCGACAGCGAACACTGAAGCTTTCTTT	CASSQATANTEAFF	TRBV16	TRBJ1-1	NA	NA
TGTGCCAGCAGCTTGGTACTAGCGGGACCCAACCCCGTCAATGAGCAGTTCTTC	CASSLVLAGPNPVNEQFF	TRBV7-9	TRBJ2-1	NA	TRBD2
TGTGCCAGCAGCTCAGGGACTGAAGAGACCCAGTACTTC	CASSSGTEETQYF	TRBV11-1	TRBJ2-5	NA	NA